This T cell receptor beta chain originates from a study of blood T cell repertoires in COVID-19. Study overall: COVID-19 samples collected from the United States, Italy and Spain covered acute and convalescent phases. PBMCs, B-cell-depleted T cells, or T cells were the source of the cDNA or gDNA that made up the material.

Trimming cost V 2 bases and J 5 bases, with 19 bases left between them. Per the germline V gene, CDR1 is SGHNT and CDR2 is YYREEE (reference sequence). The CDR3 loop spans 16 amino acids. Study processing details: Researchers report that nucleated cell counts were estimated from reference gene primer amplification. Using immunoSEQ multiplex PCR, the repertoire was profiled, and TCRdb retains in-frame clones only, with some absent. V, J and clone size are those of that table, while D and trimming were read from the DNA. The table shows 250,000 or so clones, with 84% occurring only once. Sample: peripheral blood. This receptor was identified in a man between 45 and 60 years old with acute or convalescent COVID-19. The V gene is TRBV5-4, the J gene TRBJ2-5, with a tentative D call TRBD2 (6 bases). CDR3 protein: CASSFSTSTRGETQYF. The DNA for the CDR3 is TGTGCCAGCAGCTTTTCTACTAGCACCCGGGGCGAGACCCAGTACTTC.